This passage covers 22 T cell receptor beta chains from one sample sequenced in a study of blood T cells in healthy people across ages. It was with a sample-barcoded 5' primer and a J-beta primer mix that a second PCR of roughly 7 to 11 cycles was run. TCRdb reprocessed the 5' RACE reads with MiXCR, giving one entry per CDR3 protein. In the table there are about 830,000 distinct CDR3 sequences, 62% of which are singletons. The sample taken for sequencing was blood. All receptors come from a man aged 25 to 40 in good health.

V gene TRBV20-1 combines with J gene TRBJ2-5; 7 bases match TRBD2. Germline V gene sequence: CDR1 DFQATT, CDR2 SNEGSKA (reference sequence). V lost 0 bases, J lost 11 bases, and 12 bases stayed unmatched. The CDR3 is 14 amino acids. The CDR3 nucleotides are TGCAGTGCTAGAGATCGGAGCGGGGTCAATGAGCAGTACTTC. Translation: CSARDRSGVNEQYF.

The CDR3 sequence: CSAGLAGANNEQFF. The CDR3 region has the DNA TGCAGTGCTGGACTAGCGGGGGCCAACAATGAGCAGTTCTTC. The rearrangement joins TRBV20-1 to TRBJ2-1; TRBD2 aligns across 13 bases. With 5 bases clipped from V and 5 bases from J, the junction kept 3 bases outside the gene matches. There are 14 residues in the CDR3. Germline V CDR1 and CDR2: DFQATT, SNEGSKA (reference sequence).

The chain has TRBV9 and TRBJ2-4; possible D gene TRBD1, 5 bases. CDR3 length: 13 residues. V lost 3 bases to trimming and J lost 13 bases, with 17 bases between them. Germline CDR1 reads SGDLS; CDR2 reads YYNGEE. CDR3 bases: TGTGCCAGCAGCGCCAGAGGTACAGGTGAGCAGTACTTC. It translates to CASSARGTGEQYF. Complete variable domain (other parts from reference TRBV9 and TRBJ2-4): DSGVTQTPKHLITATGQRVTLRCSPRSGDLSVYWYQQSLDQGLQFLIQYYNGEERAKGNILERFSAQQFPDLHSELNLSSLELGDSALYFCASSARGTGEQYFGAGTRLSVL.

There are a few counts of this clonotype. V usage is TRBV6-5 and J usage is TRBJ2-1; D unresolved. V was pared by 4 bases and J by 4 bases, with 8 bases between. Germline V lookup: CDR1 MNHEY, CDR2 SVGAGI. The CDR3 is made up of 13 amino acids. The CDR3: CASSSWGYNEQFF. In DNA, the CDR3 is TGTGCCAGCAGTTCGTGGGGATACAATGAGCAGTTCTTC.

This clonotype showed up just once. The chain has TRBV28 and TRBJ2-5, with 14 bases aligning to TRBD2. The CDR3 contains 16 residues. Germline V gene data show CDR1 as MDHEN and CDR2 as SYDVKM. The J segment lost 5 bases and the V segment lost 6 bases, leaving 8 bases of the junction unmatched. CDR3 protein: CASSEGLAGAWETQYF. The CDR3 nucleotides are TGTGCCAGCAGCGAGGGACTAGCGGGGGCATGGGAGACCCAGTACTTC.

The chain is built from TRBV7-2 and TRBJ2-5, with TRBD2 matching over 10 bases. V dropped 3 bases and J dropped 9; count of bases not matched to a gene: 1. CDR3 size: 12 residues. CDR1 SGHTA and CDR2 FQGNSA come from the germline V gene. The CDR3 DNA reads TGTGCCAGCAGCTTTAGCGGGGGGCCCCAGTACTTC. As protein: CASSFSGGPQYF.

The chain joins TRBV12-3 or TRBV12-4 to TRBJ2-7; 7 bases align to TRBD2. The length of the CDR3 is 17 residues. With V trimmed by 5 bases and J by 3 bases, 16 bases remained unmatched. DNA for the CDR3: TGTGCCAGCAGTAGGCAGTCCGGGGGGAGCGGGGACTACGAGCAGTACTTC. Translation: CASSRQSGGSGDYEQYF.

The genes are TRBV10-3 and TRBJ2-1, with 7 bases matching TRBD1. The CDR3 extends over 13 amino acids. The J segment lost 3 bases and the V segment lost 7 bases, leaving 3 bases of the junction unmatched. Germline V gene data show CDR1 as ENHRY and CDR2 as SYGVKD. The CDR3 here is CAITGDSYNEQFF. In nucleotides, the CDR3 is TGTGCCATCACCGGGGACAGCTACAATGAGCAGTTCTTC.

V gene TRBV4-3 combines with J gene TRBJ2-5; possibly TRBD2 for D (5 bases). The V end was cut by 6 bases, the J end by 5 bases, with 22 bases between. The germline gives CDR1 LGHNA, CDR2 YSLEER. The CDR3 consists of 16 residues. The DNA of the CDR3 is TGCGCCAGCAGTCTAACTAGTTATCCCGGTGGCGAGACCCAGTACTTC. The encoded protein is CASSLTSYPGGETQYF.

The chain joins TRBV29-1 to TRBJ1-2, with D tentatively TRBD1 (6 bases). Germline CDR1 is SQVTM and CDR2 is ANQGSEA. This CDR3 contains 14 residues. V lost 4 bases to trimming and J lost 3 bases, with 15 bases between them. CDR3 nucleotides: TGCAGCGTTGCAATACAGGGTCTCCACTATGGCTACACCTTC. It yields the protein CSVAIQGLHYGYTF.

This clonotype has more than one count but fewer than ten. V usage is TRBV5-6 and J usage is TRBJ1-2; tentative D call: TRBD1 (6 bases). V lost 8 bases to trimming and J lost 5 bases, with 25 bases between them. Looked up from germline, CDR1 is SGHDT and CDR2 is YYEEEE. The CDR3 is 16 amino acids. In nucleotides, the CDR3 is TGTGCCAGTTCAGAGGGTGGGGGCGATGAGTGGTATGGCTACACCTTC. Translation: CASSEGGGDEWYGYTF. Variable domain in full (rest from reference TRBV5-6 and TRBJ1-2): DAGVTQSPTHLIKTRGQQVTLRCSPKSGHDTVSWYQQALGQGPQFIFQYYEEEERQRGNFPDRFSGHQFPNYSSELNVNALLLGDSALYLCASSEGGGDEWYGYTFGSGTRLTVV.

The CDR3 sequence is CASRCPGPKQETQYF. In nucleotides, the CDR3 is TGTGCCAGCAGGTGCCCGGGACCCAAACAAGAGACCCAGTACTTC. The chain carries TRBV21-1 and TRBJ2-5; TRBD1 is the table's D call, not checked against the DNA. TRBV21-1 is a known pseudogene. This CDR3 region has 15 residues.

Comments on this clonotype: One end of the junction is discordant with germline, which a read error may explain. V gene TRBV4-3 combines with J gene TRBJ2-1; weak D call: TRBD2 (7 bases). Germline assignment: CDR1 LGHNA and CDR2 YSLEER. This CDR3 has 19 amino acids. The CDR3 loop is CAGSQEGGPRGGRYNEQFF. Written as DNA, the CDR3 is TGCGCCGGCAGCCAAGAAGGGGGGCCTAGGGGGGGCCGATACAATGAGCAGTTCTTC.

The V and J genes are TRBV6-5 and TRBJ2-7, with 10 bases fitting TRBD1. This CDR3 spans 17 amino acids. V lost 4 bases to trimming and J lost 5 bases; unmatched junction nucleotides: 14. CDR1 and CDR2 from the germline V gene are MNHEY and SVGAGI. CDR3 sequence (DNA): TGTGCCAGCAGTTCCTTCCTCCCAGGGACAGGGGAACACGAGCAGTACTTC. This gives the protein CASSSFLPGTGEHEQYF.

This clonotype came up a few times. The chain is built from TRBV5-1 and TRBJ1-5; 7 bases line up with TRBD1. Germline CDR1 is SGHRS and CDR2 is YFSETQ. With 0 bases clipped from V and 4 bases from J, the junction kept 4 bases outside the gene matches. This CDR3 comprises 15 residues. The CDR3 bases are TGCGCCAGCAGCTTGGACAACAGGGGTAATCAGCCCCAGCATTTT. Its translation is CASSLDNRGNQPQHF.

The chain recombines TRBV6-6 with TRBJ2-5; D may be TRBD1 (6 bases). Germline V gene data show CDR1 as MNHNY and CDR2 as SVGAGI (reference sequence). Between the trimmed V and J ends, which lost 6 bases and 7 bases, there was a span of 12 bases. The CDR3 spans 12 residues. CDR3 sequence: CASRLKQGTQYF. The CDR3 DNA follows: TGTGCCAGCAGGTTAAAACAGGGGACCCAGTACTTC.

The gene calls are TRBV6-5 and TRBJ1-1; D may be TRBD1 (6 bases). The CDR3 consists of 14 residues. Germline CDR1 is MNHEY and CDR2 is SVGAGI. Trimming removed 4 bases at V and 1 base at J, with 10 bases between. In DNA, the CDR3 is TGTGCCAGCAGTTTAGGACAGCCGAACACTGAAGCTTTCTTT. Translated, it gives CASSLGQPNTEAFF.

This clonotype occurred a few times. At one of its ends the junction is not consistent with the germline gene, which may arise from a read error. CDR3: CASSQDPWTSEKLFF. For the CDR3, the DNA is TGTGCCAGCAGCCAAGATCCGTGGACTAGTGAAAAACTGTTTTTT. The chain employs TRBV4-2 and TRBJ1-4; D is uncertain. Looked up from germline, CDR1 is LGHNA and CDR2 is YNFKEQ. CDR3 length: 15 amino acids.

This sequence joins TRBV6-6 and TRBJ2-1; 7 bases are a match to TRBD2. V lost 5 bases and J lost 9; bases outside the gene matches: 4. This CDR3 region has 12 residues. Germline loops: CDR1 MNHNY, CDR2 SVGAGI (reference sequence). CDR3 sequence reads: CASSGDYPEQFF. The CDR3 DNA sequence: TGTGCCAGCAGTGGGGACTACCCTGAGCAGTTCTTC.

The V gene is TRBV9, the J gene TRBJ2-7, with D perhaps matching TRBD1 (6 bases). Germline CDR1 is SGDLS and CDR2 is YYNGEE. The CDR3 spans 16 residues. The V end lost 4 bases, the J end lost 3 bases, and 20 bases lay between the germline ends. The CDR3 coding sequence is TGTGCCAGCAGCAGCGGTCAGGGGAACGTGTTCTACGAGCAGTACTTC. Its protein is CASSSGQGNVFYEQYF.

The chain carries TRBV12-3 or TRBV12-4 and TRBJ2-1; D might be TRBD1 or TRBD2, each matching 5 bases. Trimming shortened V by 4 bases and J by 7 bases, and 20 bases separated the two germline ends. This CDR3 spans 16 amino acids. The CDR3 DNA is TGTGCCAGCAGTTCCCATCCCGGGACCTTCGAGAATGAGCAGTTCTTC. Protein product: CASSSHPGTFENEQFF.

This rearrangement joins TRBV29-1 to TRBJ2-1; 9 nucleotides match TRBD2. The CDR3 has 16 residues. The V gene end was trimmed by 6 bases and the J gene end by 8 bases; junction bases not matched to a gene: 17. Germline V lookup: CDR1 SQVTM, CDR2 ANQGSEA. The CDR3 coding sequence is TGCAGCGTGACCCCCGGGGCGGGGGGGCAGCCGGATGAGCAGTTCTTC. This translates into CSVTPGAGGQPDEQFF.